One and the same sample provided the 6 T cell receptor beta chains below, sequenced in a study of blood T cell repertoires in COVID-19. Assay used: immunoSEQ multiplex PCR; TCRdb lists only in-frame clones, some missing. The sample includes roughly 90,000 clones, 65% to 85% of them seen just once. The sequencing sample was made of peripheral blood. The receptors come from a woman older than 75 with active or convalescent COVID-19.

This clone is a singleton in its sample. The genes are TRBV5-1 and TRBJ2-1; unclear D gene. The CDR3 contains 16 residues. The germline V gene encodes CDR1 SGHRS and CDR2 YFSETQ. Trimming pared 0 bases from V and 0 bases from J, leaving 10 bases between. The CDR3 DNA is TGCGCCAGCAGCTTGGGAGGAGCAAGCTCCTACAATGAGCAGTTCTTC. The encoded protein is CASSLGGASSYNEQFF.

This chain uses TRBV7-9 with TRBJ2-1, with 7 bases identical to TRBD1. Germline V gene lookup returns CDR1 SEHNR and CDR2 FQNEAQ (reference sequence). Trimming removed 7 bases from V and 5 bases from J; junction bases left unmatched: 8. CDR3 size: 14 residues. CDR3 nucleotides: TGTGCCAGCACCCAGGGGGTCCAGGACAATGAGCAGTTCTTC. Its protein is CASTQGVQDNEQFF. Based on the CDR3 plus reference TRBV7-9 and TRBJ2-1, the full variable domain is DTGVSQNPRHKITKRGQNVTFRCDPISEHNRLYWYRQTLGQGPEFLTYFQNEAQLEKSRLLSDRFSAERPKGSFSTLEIQRTEQGDSAMYLCASTQGVQDNEQFFGPGTRLTVL.

This chain joins TRBV7-3 and TRBJ2-7, with D possibly TRBD1 on 6 matching bases. Germline loops: CDR1 SGHTA, CDR2 FQGTGA. The CDR3 loop spans 16 amino acids. The germline V and J ends were trimmed by 2 bases and 3 bases, with 17 bases remaining between them. The chain's CDR3 is CASSLSPGNRDYEQYF. The CDR3 DNA reads as TGTGCCAGCAGCTTATCACCCGGCAACAGGGACTACGAGCAGTACTTC.

The chain uses TRBV6-2 or TRBV6-3 and TRBJ2-5; a possible D gene is TRBD2 (5 bases). This CDR3 spans 13 amino acids. The germline V gene encodes CDR1 MNHEY and CDR2 SVGEGT. Deletions cut 1 base from V and 9 bases from J, with 12 bases between. In DNA form, the CDR3 reads TGTGCCAGCAGTTACTACCGGACTGATCCCCAGTACTTC. It codes for CASSYYRTDPQYF.

V usage is TRBV19 and J usage is TRBJ2-5; perhaps TRBD1 as D (6 bases). The CDR3 has 13 amino acids. Germline loops: CDR1 LNHDA, CDR2 SQIVND (reference sequence). V was shortened by 2 bases and J by 5 bases, with 9 bases between the two germline ends. The CDR3 DNA sequence: TGTGCCAGTAGTATAACAGGGCGGGAGACCCAGTACTTC. Amino acids: CASSITGRETQYF.

The chain couples TRBV6-2 or TRBV6-3 to TRBJ2-7; TRBD2 matches at 7 bases. The CDR3 is 15 residues long. After removal of 6 bases from V and 2 bases from J, the junction contained 10 bases not matched to a gene. Germline CDR1 and CDR2: MNHEY and SVGEGT. CDR3 sequence: CASSHEGRVPYEQYF. CDR3 nucleotide sequence: TGTGCCAGCAGCCACGAGGGGAGGGTGCCCTACGAGCAGTACTTC.